The clone carrying this TCR beta chain was seen only a few times. The antigen remains undetermined. Isolation of PBMCs was performed on around 9.3 ml fresh peripheral blood. There were TCR beta CDR3 regions amplified from RNA transcripts. The study used the HTBI primer set for a first-round RT-PCR of the TCR CDR3. TCRdb reprocessed the multiplex PCR reads via MiXCR and lists one record per CDR3 protein. This sample has hundreds of thousands of distinct CDR3 sequences, with 15% to 18% found just once. These data come from a study of T cells in Graves' hyperthyroidism and ophthalmopathy. Study-wide background: The initial diagnosis was the point when peripheral blood was collected, ahead of any treatment.

General study results and limits: A median about 6 months before onset, the model predicted ophthalmopathy. From stable hyperthyroidism, ophthalmopathy was set apart by a 13 V-J model.

The CDR3 covers 15 residues. Trimming stripped 5 bases from V and 0 bases from J, with 10 bases between. Germline V gene data show CDR1 as MNHNS and CDR2 as SASEGT. The sequence was collected from a young woman with Graves' hyperthyroidism. Sequencing used blood. The gene calls are TRBV6-1 and TRBJ1-4, with D possibly matching TRBD1 (5 bases). In nucleotides, the CDR3 is TGTGCCAGCAGTCCTACGGGGGCAACTAATGAAAAACTGTTTTTT. It yields the protein CASSPTGATNEKLFF.